The T cell receptor (beta chain) described here comes from a study of blood T cells in healthy people across ages. Study background: Per two T cells, template switching captured roughly one barcoded beta molecule.

Each sample gave at least 7 million isolated PBMCs. Germline trimming cut 5 bases from V and 3 bases from J; bases unmatched to any gene: 6. The CDR3 is 15 amino acids. Through a sample-barcoded 5' primer and a J-beta primer mix, a second PCR was run for about 7 to 12 cycles. Each of the cDNA molecules was tagged by a template-switch adaptor with 12 random nucleotides. TCRdb redid the calling of the 5' RACE reads with MiXCR, one entry per CDR3 protein. The repertoire holds some 690,000 distinct CDR3 sequences, with about 20% as singletons. This sequence joins TRBV12-3 or TRBV12-4 and TRBJ2-3; TRBD1 aligns across 9 bases. The sequencing input was blood. The source is a man in his 70s in good health. The CDR3, as DNA: TGTGCCAGCAGTGGACAGGGGAAGGAGACAGATACGCAGTATTTT. As protein: CASSGQGKETDTQYF.